The TCR beta chain under discussion was sequenced for a study of shared clonotypes between healthy human individuals. Study results and caveats: Inspection by rarefaction showed sorted-subset sequencing to be incomplete despite large depth.

The V segment lost 0 bases and the J segment 0 bases; nucleotides outside the gene matches: 6. The CDR3 is 18 amino acids. Germline CDR1 MGHRA, CDR2 YSYEKL. Clones were read by immunoSEQ multiplex PCR, and TCRdb kept only the in-frame ones, dropping some. Among under 2,500,000 clones listed, under 97% were seen once. Of note for this clone: Its cognate antigen is unknown.

V is TRBV4-1 and J is TRBJ2-3, with TRBD2 matching over 10 bases. The TCR comes from a young man in good health. Input material: naive CD4+ T cells sorted from blood. Subset specified: CD45RA+ positively selected. The CDR3 loop is CASSQEGVAGGSTDTQYF. CDR3 in DNA: TGCGCCAGCAGCCAAGAAGGAGTAGCGGGGGGTAGCACAGATACGCAGTATTTT.